This T cell receptor beta chain is from a study of cytomegalovirus exposure and HLA in healthy donors. Vbeta (60) and Jbeta (13) primers were used in the PCR. Measured with immunoSEQ multiplex PCR; TCRdb has only the in-frame clones, and not every one. Of about 190,000 clones listed, 82% are singletons. V gave up 0 bases and J gave up 4 bases; unmatched junction bases: 4. CDR1 PRHDT and CDR2 FYEKMQ come from the germline V gene (reference sequence). The CDR3 spans 15 residues. At the time of sampling, donors were nominally healthy, though unrecorded immune exposures were likely. The clonotype was recovered from a woman between 18 and 29 years old in good health and CMV-seronegative. This sequence joins TRBV13 and TRBJ2-5; 8 bases are a match to TRBD1. The sequencing sample was made of PBMCs. The CDR3 loop is CASSLGQGQAETQYF. CDR3 coding DNA: TGTGCCAGCAGCTTAGGGCAGGGACAGGCAGAGACCCAGTACTTC.